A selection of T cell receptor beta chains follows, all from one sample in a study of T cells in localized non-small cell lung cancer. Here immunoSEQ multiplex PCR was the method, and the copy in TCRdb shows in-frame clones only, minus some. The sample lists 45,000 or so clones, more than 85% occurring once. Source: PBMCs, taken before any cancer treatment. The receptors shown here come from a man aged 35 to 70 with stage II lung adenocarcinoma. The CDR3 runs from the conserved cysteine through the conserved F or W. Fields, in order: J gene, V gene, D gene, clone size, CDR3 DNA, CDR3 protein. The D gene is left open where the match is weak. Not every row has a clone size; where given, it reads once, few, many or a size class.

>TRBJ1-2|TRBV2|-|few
TGTGCCAGCAGTGAAACCATCGACAGCTCCTATGGCTACACCTTC
CASSETIDSSYGYTF
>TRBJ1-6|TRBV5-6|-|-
TGTGCCAGCAGCTTGGGGACAGTTTCATATTCACCCCTCCACTTT
CASSLGTVSYSPLHF
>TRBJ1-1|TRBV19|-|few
TGTGCCAGTAGTATAGGTCGGACGGCCCCCGAAGCTTTCTTT
CASSIGRTAPEAFF
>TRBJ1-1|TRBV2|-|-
TGTGCCAGCAGTCAATCAGGGGCTGCTGAAGCTTTCTTT
CASSQSGAAEAFF
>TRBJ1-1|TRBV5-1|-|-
TGCGCCAGCAGCTTGTTGGGGATGGGGAACACTGAAGCTTTCTTT
CASSLLGMGNTEAFF
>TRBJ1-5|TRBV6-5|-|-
TGTGCCAGCAGTTATGGGCAGGGGTATCGGCAGCCCCAGCATTTT
CASSYGQGYRQPQHF
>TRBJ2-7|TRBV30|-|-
TGTGCCTGGAGCCCGAATACAGCTAACTCCTACGAGCAGTACTTC
CAWSPNTANSYEQYF
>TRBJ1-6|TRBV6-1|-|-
TGTGCCAGCAGTGAAGTCGTCGACATTAATTCACCCCTCCACTTT
CASSEVVDINSPLHF
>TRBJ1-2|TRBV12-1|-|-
TGTGCCAGCTGGGGGGGCGTCTATGGCTACACCTTC
CASWGGVYGYTF
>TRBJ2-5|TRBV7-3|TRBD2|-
TGTGCCAGCAGCGCCCGGGGGGGCCGGGAGACCCAGTACTTC
CASSARGGRETQYF
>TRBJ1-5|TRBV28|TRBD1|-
TGTGCCAGCAGCTTCCGGGACAGGGACAATCAGCCCCAGCATTTT
CASSFRDRDNQPQHF
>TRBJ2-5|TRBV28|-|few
TGTGCCAGCAGTTTCCGTGGGGGCCGGGAGACCCAGTACTTC
CASSFRGGRETQYF
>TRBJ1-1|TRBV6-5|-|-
TGTGCCAGCAGTGAACAGGGTGAAACTGAAGCTTTCTTT
CASSEQGETEAFF
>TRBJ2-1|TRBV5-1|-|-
TGCGCCAGCAGCTTGGATGGGCAGGGTATCAATGAGCAGTTCTTC
CASSLDGQGINEQFF
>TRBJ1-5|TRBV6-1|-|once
TGTGCCAGCAGCGCCTCCGGAGACAGCAATCAGCCCCAGCATTTT
CASSASGDSNQPQHF
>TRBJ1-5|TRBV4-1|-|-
TGCGCCAGCAGCCAAGATAGGGCCTTGGCACAGCCCCAGCATTTT
CASSQDRALAQPQHF
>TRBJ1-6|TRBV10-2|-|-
TGCGCCAGCAGTGAGGGCTTCGGGCGTGCGACACCCCTCCACTTT
CASSEGFGRATPLHF
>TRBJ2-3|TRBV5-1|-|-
TGCGCCAGCAGCTTGAGGGCAGGGCCAGATACGCAGTATTTT
CASSLRAGPDTQYF
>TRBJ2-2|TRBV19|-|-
TGTGCCAGTAGTAAACGGGGACGATGGGATTCGAACACCGGGGAGCTGTTTTTT
CASSKRGRWDSNTGELFF
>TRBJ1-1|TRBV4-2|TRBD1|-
TGTGCCAGCAGCCACCCCGGACAGGGCGTGACTGAAGCTTTCTTT
CASSHPGQGVTEAFF
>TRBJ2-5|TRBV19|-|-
TGTGCCAGCAGAGCTGGAGGGAGGGAGACCCAGTACTTC
CASRAGGRETQYF
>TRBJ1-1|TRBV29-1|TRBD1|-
TGCAGCGTTGTGACAGGGGGAAACACTGAAGCTTTCTTT
CSVVTGGNTEAFF
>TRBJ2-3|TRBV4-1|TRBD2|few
TGCGCCAGCAGCCAATCGGGACTAGCGGGGAACACAGATACGCAGTATTTT
CASSQSGLAGNTDTQYF
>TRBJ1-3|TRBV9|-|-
TGTGCCAGCAGCGTAGAGGCCTCGTCTGGAAACACCATATATTTT
CASSVEASSGNTIYF
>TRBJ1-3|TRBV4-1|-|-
TGCGCCAGCAGCCAAGGGATTCTGACGAGAGTACTCTCTGGAAACACCATATATTTT
CASSQGILTRVLSGNTIYF
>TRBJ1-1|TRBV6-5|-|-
TGTGCCAGCAGTTATAGAGGGGCCACCCCCGCTTTCTTT
CASSYRGATPAFF
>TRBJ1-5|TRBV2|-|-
TGTGCCAGCAGTTCCCGACAGTTCAATCAGCCCCAGCATTTT
CASSSRQFNQPQHF
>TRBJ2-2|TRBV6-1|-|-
TGTGCCAGCAGTAGGACTTTCATCGGGGAGCTGTTTTTT
CASSRTFIGELFF
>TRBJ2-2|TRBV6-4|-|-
TGTGCCAGCAGTACGAAGGACGGGGAGCTGTTTTTT
CASSTKDGELFF
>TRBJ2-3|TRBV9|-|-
TGTGCCAGCAGCGCCTTGGGCGGGGAAGATACGCAGTATTTT
CASSALGGEDTQYF
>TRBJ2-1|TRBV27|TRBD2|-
TGTGCCTCAGCTAAACTAGCGGGGGGGCTTAATGAGCAGTTCTTC
CASAKLAGGLNEQFF
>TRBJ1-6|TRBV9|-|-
TGTGCCAGCAGCCCCGGGGGGGGATATAATTCACCCCTCCACTTT
CASSPGGGYNSPLHF
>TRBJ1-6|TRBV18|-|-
TGTGCCAGCTCACCATCAGGGAGTGGGGAGAATTCACCCCTCCACTTT
CASSPSGSGENSPLHF
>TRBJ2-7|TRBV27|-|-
TGTGCCAGCACCCAGACCATCCCGCCCTACGAGCAGTACTTC
CASTQTIPPYEQYF
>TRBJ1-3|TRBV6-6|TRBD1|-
TGTGCCAGCAGTTTCCTTGACAGGGCGGACACCATATATTTT
CASSFLDRADTIYF
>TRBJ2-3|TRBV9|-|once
TGTGCCAGCAGCGTAGCCCCCACAGATACGCAGTATTTT
CASSVAPTDTQYF
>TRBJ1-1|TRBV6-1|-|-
TGTGCCAGCAGTGAAAGGGTGGGTTCCACTGAAGCTTTCTTT
CASSERVGSTEAFF
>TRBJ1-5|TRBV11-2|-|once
TGTGCCAGCAGCTTAGATCGGGGAATTAATCAGCCCCAGCATTTT
CASSLDRGINQPQHF
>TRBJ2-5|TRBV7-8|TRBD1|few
TGTGCCAGCAGCCCAGGGGGTTTGGAAGCGACCCAGTACTTC
CASSPGGLEATQYF
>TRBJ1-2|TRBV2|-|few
TGTGCCAGCAGCGATACAGGGTCTAACAATGGCTACACCTTC
CASSDTGSNNGYTF
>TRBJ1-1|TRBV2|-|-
TGTGCCAGCAGTGACGAGAACACTGAAGCTTTCTTT
CASSDENTEAFF
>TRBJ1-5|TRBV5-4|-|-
TGTGCCAGCAGCTTGGGCAGAGTCGGCGGACAGCCCCAGCATTTT
CASSLGRVGGQPQHF
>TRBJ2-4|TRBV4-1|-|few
TGCGCCAGCAGCCAGAGTTTGATAGGGCTCGGCAAAAACATTCAGTACTTC
CASSQSLIGLGKNIQYF
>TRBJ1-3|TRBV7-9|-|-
TGTGCCAGCAGCCGAACCCTCCGGGCGCTCTCTGGAAACACCATATATTTT
CASSRTLRALSGNTIYF
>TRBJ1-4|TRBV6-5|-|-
TGTGCCAGCAGTTACAACAGGTTGGAGGATGAAAAACTGTTTTTT
CASSYNRLEDEKLFF